This T cell receptor (beta chain) was recovered during a study of beta chain features in type 1 diabetes. Study at large: There were 107,917,701 sorted cells examined across all samples.

This clone has more than one count but fewer than ten. Its antigen remains unknown. Study-wide results and caveats: Across all four CD4+ subsets, people with type 1 diabetes showed modestly shorter TCRB CDR3s.

The CDR3 spans 13 residues. The trim removed 4 bases at V and 3 bases at J, leaving 2 bases unmatched. Germline lookup yields CDR1 ENHRY and CDR2 SYGVKD. The whole isolated RNA underwent reverse transcription, so sequencing captured expressed TCRB transcripts. Libraries were prepared by immunoSEQ multiplex PCR; TCRdb keeps only in-frame clonotypes and omits some of them. The data contain roughly 300,000 clones, 13% to 15% of them singletons. The clonotype was recovered from a young man with type 1 diabetes. V usage is TRBV10-3 and J usage is TRBJ2-7; 8 nucleotides line up with TRBD2. The source material was naive CD4+ T cells from blood. This CDR3 reads CAISVSGNYEQYF. Here the CDR3 DNA reads TGTGCCATCAGTGTTAGCGGGAACTACGAGCAGTACTTC.